This T cell receptor beta chain was obtained from a study of blood T cell repertoires in COVID-19. Study as a whole: Material from acute and convalescent COVID-19 was sourced from the United States, Italy and Spain. Sample material is recorded as cDNA or gDNA derived from T cells, B-cell-depleted T cells, or PBMCs.

Germline CDR1 SGHRS, CDR2 YFSETQ. V was trimmed by 3 bases and J by 2 bases, leaving 11 bases between them. The CDR3 extends over 15 amino acids. It was during active infection that Seattle patients were enrolled and then longitudinally followed. As originally analysed: Amplification of reference gene primers provided the estimated nucleated cell counts. The method was immunoSEQ multiplex PCR; TCRdb's version includes in-frame clones alone and lacks a portion of them. For V, J and clone size, that table is used; D and trimming come from the DNA. In the table there are roughly 150,000 clones, around 85% of which are singletons.

Specimen: peripheral blood. This receptor was taken from a woman of 80 years or more with COVID-19, enrolled during active disease. The chain recombines TRBV5-1 with TRBJ2-2, with TRBD2 as a possible D gene (5 bases). The CDR3 protein is CASSWEPSNTGELFF. The CDR3 coding sequence is TGCGCCAGCAGCTGGGAGCCCTCAAACACCGGGGAGCTGTTTTTT.